The 6 T cell receptor beta chains below were found in one sample sequenced in a study of shared clonotypes between healthy human individuals. This table comes from immunoSEQ multiplex PCR, and its TCRdb copy is limited to in-frame clones, with some not included. The profile shows roughly 640,000 clones, 97% of them singletons. The sequenced sample consisted of naive CD4+ T cells sorted from blood. The subset is: CD45RA+ positively selected. These receptors were obtained from a woman in her 30s in good health.

This chain connects TRBV18 to TRBJ1-2; the D gene is possibly TRBD1 (6 bases). The CDR3 loop spans 14 amino acids. The V gene's germline CDR1 is KGHSH and CDR2 LQKENI. V was pared by 4 bases and J by 4 bases, with 13 bases between. Here the CDR3 DNA reads TGTGCCAGCTCACAGGGGCAGGGGTCCTATGGCTACACCTTC. It codes for CASSQGQGSYGYTF.

This chain joins TRBV28 and TRBJ1-5; 7 positions agree with TRBD1. The CDR3 covers 15 residues. With V trimmed by 4 bases and J by 7 bases, 10 bases remained unmatched. Germline values: CDR1 MDHEN, CDR2 SYDVKM. CDR3 nucleotides: TGTGCCAGCAGTTCCTACCGACAGGGAAGACAGCCCCAGCATTTT. Translating gives CASSSYRQGRQPQHF.

The rearrangement links TRBV7-9 to TRBJ2-5, with D unresolved. Germline values: CDR1 SEHNR, CDR2 FQNEAQ (reference sequence). Trimming took 5 bases from V and 1 from J, leaving 8 bases between them. This CDR3 region has 13 residues. This CDR3 reads CASSGRVQETQYF. CDR3 DNA: TGTGCCAGCAGCGGACGGGTCCAAGAGACCCAGTACTTC.

The chain is built from TRBV10-2 and TRBJ2-1; 13 nucleotides agree with TRBD2. The CDR3 spans 14 residues. CDR1 is WSHSY and CDR2 is SAAADI in the germline V gene. V lost 8 bases and J lost 7; bases outside the gene matches: 5. The CDR3: CASARTSGSNEQFF. The CDR3 DNA reads as TGCGCCAGCGCCCGGACTAGCGGGAGTAATGAGCAGTTCTTC.

Comments on this clone: This sample also contains other DNA sequences that code for the same CDR3. The J gene is TRBJ1-4, the V gene TRBV18; no clear D gene. The CDR3 covers 15 residues. V was trimmed by 1 base and J by 2 bases, leaving 8 bases between them. The germline CDR1 and CDR2 sequences are KGHSH and LQKENI. The CDR3: CASSPRESTNEKLFF. The CDR3 nucleotides are TGTGCCAGCTCACCACGGGAAAGTACTAATGAAAAACTGTTTTTT.

This chain connects TRBV7-8 to TRBJ1-1, with 8 bases identical to TRBD1. Trimming cost V 5 bases and J 8 bases; bases outside gene matches: 13. The germline CDR1 and CDR2 sequences are SGHVS and FQNEAQ. The CDR3 has 15 residues. CDR3 sequence (DNA): TGTGCCAGCAGCCCTCGACTGGACAGGGTGGAAGAAGCTTTCTTT. Encoded protein: CASSPRLDRVEEAFF.